This T cell receptor (beta chain) was identified in a study of blood T cell repertoires in COVID-19. The wider study: Material from acute and convalescent COVID-19 was sourced from the United States, Italy and Spain. PBMCs, B-cell-depleted T cells, or T cells provided the cDNA or gDNA that made up the material.

Original methodology: By means of reference gene primer amplification, nucleated cell counts were estimated. This table comes from immunoSEQ multiplex PCR, and its TCRdb copy is limited to in-frame clones, with some not included. The D gene and trimming were derived from the DNA, and the V and J assignments and clone size from that table. Of about 140,000 clones in the sample, more than 70% were seen once. This CDR3 region has 14 residues. The germline V and J ends were trimmed by 1 base and 13 bases, with 19 bases remaining between them. CDR1 is SGHTA and CDR2 is FQGNSA in the germline V gene. The sample consisted of peripheral blood. This clonotype was sampled from a woman aged 45-60 years with acute or convalescent COVID-19. The rearrangement links TRBV7-2 to TRBJ1-2; D not certain. The CDR3 DNA reads TGTGCCAGCAGCTTAGGTGGAGTCGGGGTATTACTCACCTTC. Translated, it gives CASSLGGVGVLLTF.